A single sample is the source of the 9 T cell receptor beta chains below, sequenced in a study of shared clonotypes between healthy human individuals. Profiling relied on immunoSEQ multiplex PCR, and the TCRdb table lists in-frame clones only, not all of them. The repertoire holds a few million clones, around 93% seen once, with around 1.8% in the top ten. Positively selected for CCR7, the CD45RO-negative cells used as naive CD8 cells excluded terminally differentiated effector memory CD45RA+ cells. Sequencing was done on a sample of naive CD8+ T cells from PBMCs. The receptors come from a man in his late teens or twenties in good health. Some clones in this sample may be carry-over from other donors' samples.

The chain recombines TRBV9 with TRBJ2-7, with a weak D call TRBD2 (5 bases). Trimming shortened V by 0 bases and J by 0 bases, and 10 bases separated the two germline ends. Germline CDR1 SGDLS, CDR2 YYNGEE. The CDR3 extends over 15 amino acids. This CDR3 reads CASSVGRGPSYEQYF. The CDR3 DNA sequence: TGTGCCAGCAGCGTAGGACGCGGGCCCTCCTACGAGCAGTACTTC.

This chain joins TRBV7-9 and TRBJ2-3; D tentatively fits TRBD1 or TRBD2 (6 bases each). The CDR3 is made up of 15 amino acids. Per germline, CDR1 SEHNR and CDR2 FQNEAQ (reference sequence). Trimming removed 9 bases from V and 4 bases from J, with 20 bases in between. Written as DNA, the CDR3 is TGTGCCAGTCCGGTCGGGGGCGCCCCCGCAGATACGCAGTATTTT. Translated: CASPVGGAPADTQYF.

DNA for the CDR3: TGTGCCAGCAGCCAAGATGATGAGGGCTCTCAGGAGACCCAGTACTTC. Translation: CASSQDDEGSQETQYF. The J gene is TRBJ2-5, the V gene TRBV4-2; perhaps TRBD2 as D (5 bases). Trimming left V 0 bases short and J 5 bases short, with 16 bases between. The CDR3 has 16 residues. Germline values: CDR1 LGHNA, CDR2 YNFKEQ.

V gene TRBV11-2 combines with J gene TRBJ2-3; tentative D call: TRBD1 (5 bases). The germline V and J ends were trimmed by 3 bases and 2 bases, with 12 bases remaining between them. The CDR3 is made up of 15 amino acids. The germline gives CDR1 SGHAT, CDR2 FQNNGV. CDR3 region: CASSFIGRDTDTQYF. Here the CDR3 DNA reads TGTGCCAGCAGCTTCATTGGCAGGGACACAGATACGCAGTATTTT. The variable domain in full, with the rest retrieved from reference TRBV11-2 and TRBJ2-3, is EAGVAQSPRYKIIEKRQSVAFWCNPISGHATLYWYQQILGQGPKLLIQFQNNGVVDDSQLPKDRFSAERLKGVDSTLKIQPAKLEDSAVYLCASSFIGRDTDTQYFGPGTRLTVL.

V usage is TRBV7-2 and J usage is TRBJ2-1; 11 bases are shared with TRBD2. CDR3 length: 17 amino acids. CDR1 is SGHTA and CDR2 is FQGNSA in the germline V gene. With 5 bases clipped from V and 0 bases from J, the junction kept 6 bases outside the gene matches. CDR3 nucleotide sequence: TGTGCCAGCAGCCAAGGACTAGCGGGTAACTCCTACAATGAGCAGTTCTTC. Protein sequence: CASSQGLAGNSYNEQFF.

The chain has TRBV29-1 and TRBJ1-1; D is undetermined. CDR3 size: 15 residues. The V gene lost 0 bases and the J gene lost 4 bases, with 15 bases spanning the gap. Germline V lookup: CDR1 SQVTM, CDR2 ANQGSEA. The DNA of the CDR3 is TGCAGCGTTGAAGATCACGGACTCATGTCCACTGAAGCTTTCTTT. Amino acid sequence: CSVEDHGLMSTEAFF.

The chain uses TRBV28 and TRBJ2-2; 8 nucleotides agree with TRBD2. Germline V gene sequence: CDR1 MDHEN, CDR2 SYDVKM. The V segment lost 7 bases and the J segment 2 bases; nucleotides outside the gene matches: 18. The CDR3 sequence is 19 residues long. CDR3 protein: CASTQAAHLAGINTGELFF. The CDR3 DNA reads as TGTGCCAGCACCCAGGCCGCACACCTAGCGGGCATTAACACCGGGGAGCTGTTTTTT.

This clone was observed once. This chain connects TRBV5-1 to TRBJ2-7; D is possibly TRBD1 or TRBD2 (6 bases each). This CDR3 is built from 14 residues. V was trimmed by 1 base and J by 5 bases, leaving 13 bases between them. CDR1 SGHRS and CDR2 YFSETQ come from the germline V gene. In DNA, the CDR3 is TGCGCCAGCAGCTTGATTCGGGGGCAGGACGAGCAGTACTTC. This gives the protein CASSLIRGQDEQYF.

The chain recombines TRBV9 with TRBJ2-7; 10 bases agree with TRBD2. Trimming at V came to 0 bases and at J to 4 bases, leaving 10 bases not matched to a gene. Looked up from germline, CDR1 is SGDLS and CDR2 is YYNGEE. This CDR3 comprises 17 residues. CDR3 sequence reads: CASSVGVMGSGGYEQYF. CDR3 sequence (DNA): TGTGCCAGCAGCGTAGGGGTGATGGGTAGCGGGGGGTACGAGCAGTACTTC.